Listed below are T cell receptor beta chains from one sample, sequenced in a study of blood T cell repertoires in COVID-19. TCRdb keeps only in-frame clones here, not all; method: immunoSEQ multiplex PCR. The table shows 70,000 to 85,000 clones, with 86% occurring only once. The sequenced sample was peripheral blood. The receptors derive from a woman in her sixties or seventies with acute or convalescent COVID-19. The CDR3 runs from the conserved cysteine through the conserved F or W. D genes are given only for firm matches. Only part of the rows carry a size: once, few, many, or a class if the clone is expanded.

clone size,J gene,D gene,V gene,CDR3 protein,CDR3 DNA
few,TRBJ2-5,-,TRBV11-1,CASTNTQGYQETQYF,TGTGCCAGCACGAACACCCAGGGGTACCAAGAGACCCAGTACTTC
few,TRBJ1-2,TRBD1,TRBV4-2,CASRDTGTGVLGYTF,TGTGCCAGCAGGGACACCGGGACAGGGGTCTTAGGCTACACCTTC
-,TRBJ2-7,-,TRBV18,CASSPGSRQEHEQYF,TGTGCCAGCTCACCAGGGTCAAGACAGGAACACGAGCAGTACTTC
-,TRBJ1-1,-,TRBV12-3/TRBV12-4,CASSLALTSEAFF,TGTGCCAGCAGTTTAGCCTTGACAAGTGAAGCTTTCTTT
-,TRBJ1-6,-,TRBV28,CASSFGGSPLHF,TGTGCCAGCAGTTTTGGGGGGTCACCCCTCCACTTT
-,TRBJ2-2,-,TRBV28,CASSLRTGRGGELFF,TGTGCCAGCAGTTTAAGGACAGGGAGGGGCGGGGAGCTGTTTTTT
-,TRBJ2-7,TRBD1,TRBV6-6,CASSYDRTGGEQYF,TGTGCCAGCAGTTACGACAGGACAGGGGGGGAGCAGTACTTC
-,TRBJ1-2,TRBD1,TRBV10-3,CAISDGQGGYGYTF,TGTGCCATCAGTGACGGACAGGGGGGCTATGGCTACACCTTC
-,TRBJ2-7,-,TRBV20-1,CSASIWEQREFSYEQYF,TGCAGTGCTAGTATCTGGGAGCAGCGTGAATTTTCCTACGAGCAGTACTTC
once,TRBJ1-1,TRBD1,TRBV27,CASSLSGQHLMNTEAFF,TGTGCCAGCAGTTTATCGGGACAGCACTTGATGAACACTGAAGCTTTCTTT
-,TRBJ1-1,TRBD1,TRBV13,CASSLAGQGAQEAFF,TGTGCCAGCAGCTTAGCGGGACAGGGGGCCCAGGAAGCTTTCTTT
-,TRBJ1-5,TRBD1,TRBV19,CASSTTGVHSNQPQHF,TGTGCCAGTAGTACCACAGGGGTTCATAGCAATCAGCCCCAGCATTTT
once,TRBJ2-1,TRBD2,TRBV30,CAWQELAGYNEQFF,TGTGCCTGGCAAGAACTAGCGGGTTACAATGAGCAGTTCTTC
-,TRBJ2-2,TRBD1,TRBV4-3,CASSQGTPGQIITGELFF,TGCGCCAGCAGCCAAGGGACACCGGGACAGATTATCACCGGGGAGCTGTTTTTT
-,TRBJ2-7,-,TRBV6-5,CASEEGGVAAEQYF,TGTGCCAGCGAAGAGGGGGGGGTAGCGGCCGAGCAGTACTTC
-,TRBJ2-1,TRBD2,TRBV6-4,CASSDLAGGRDEQFF,TGTGCCAGCAGTGATTTAGCGGGGGGCAGGGATGAGCAGTTCTTC
-,TRBJ1-6,TRBD1,TRBV2,CASREDRGNSPLHF,TGTGCCAGCAGGGAGGACAGGGGCAATTCACCCCTCCACTTT
-,TRBJ2-3,-,TRBV29-1,CSEQSTDTQYF,TGCAGCGAGCAAAGCACAGATACGCAGTATTTT